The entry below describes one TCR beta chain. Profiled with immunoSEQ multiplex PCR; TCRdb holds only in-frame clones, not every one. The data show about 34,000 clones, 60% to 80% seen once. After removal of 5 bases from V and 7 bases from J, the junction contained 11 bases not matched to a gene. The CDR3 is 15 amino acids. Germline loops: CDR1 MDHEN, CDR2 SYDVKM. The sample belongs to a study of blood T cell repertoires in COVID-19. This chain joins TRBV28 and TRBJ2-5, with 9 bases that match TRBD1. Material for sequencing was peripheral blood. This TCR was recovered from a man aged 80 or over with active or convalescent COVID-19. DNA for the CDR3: TGTGCCAGCAGTGACCCGGGACAGGGTTTGGGGACCCAGTACTTC. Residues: CASSDPGQGLGTQYF.